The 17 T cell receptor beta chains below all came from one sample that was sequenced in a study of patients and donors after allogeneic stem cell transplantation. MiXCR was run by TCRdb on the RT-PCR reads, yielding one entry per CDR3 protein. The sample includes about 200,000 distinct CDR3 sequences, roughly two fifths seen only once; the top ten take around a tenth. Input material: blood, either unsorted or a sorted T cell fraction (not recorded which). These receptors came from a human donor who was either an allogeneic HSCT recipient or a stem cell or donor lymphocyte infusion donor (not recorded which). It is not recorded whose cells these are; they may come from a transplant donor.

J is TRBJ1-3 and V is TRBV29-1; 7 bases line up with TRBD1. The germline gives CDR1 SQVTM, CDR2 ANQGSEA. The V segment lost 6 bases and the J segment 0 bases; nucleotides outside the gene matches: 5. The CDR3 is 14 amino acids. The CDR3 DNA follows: TGCAGCGTCACCGGGACAGTCTCTGGAAACACCATATATTTT. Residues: CSVTGTVSGNTIYF.

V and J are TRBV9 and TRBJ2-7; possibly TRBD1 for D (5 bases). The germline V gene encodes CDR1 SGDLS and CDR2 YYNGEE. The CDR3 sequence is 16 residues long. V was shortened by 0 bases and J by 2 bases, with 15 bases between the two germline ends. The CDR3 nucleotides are TGTGCCAGCAGCGTAGCTGGGGCAGTACCGACCTACGAGCAGTACTTC. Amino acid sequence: CASSVAGAVPTYEQYF.

CDR3 sequence: CASSPGQGENSPLHF. CDR3 in DNA: TGTGCCAGCTCACCGGGACAGGGAGAGAATTCACCCCTCCACTTT. This chain connects TRBV18 to TRBJ1-6; 9 positions agree with TRBD1. Germline values: CDR1 KGHSH, CDR2 LQKENI. The CDR3 is 15 amino acids. J gave up 7 bases and V 3 bases, and 4 bases lay outside the gene matches.

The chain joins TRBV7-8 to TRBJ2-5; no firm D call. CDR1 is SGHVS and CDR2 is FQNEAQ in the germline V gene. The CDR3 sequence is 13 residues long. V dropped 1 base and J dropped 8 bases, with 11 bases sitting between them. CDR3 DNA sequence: TGTGCCAGCAGCTTAGTTTTATCCGGTACCCAGTACTTC. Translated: CASSLVLSGTQYF.

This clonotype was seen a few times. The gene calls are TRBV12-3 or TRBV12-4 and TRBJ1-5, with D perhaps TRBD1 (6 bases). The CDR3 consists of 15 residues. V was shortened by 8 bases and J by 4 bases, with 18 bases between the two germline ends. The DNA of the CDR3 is TGTGCCAGCTCTTTGCAGGGGAGTTTAAATCAGCCCCAGCATTTT. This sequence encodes CASSLQGSLNQPQHF.

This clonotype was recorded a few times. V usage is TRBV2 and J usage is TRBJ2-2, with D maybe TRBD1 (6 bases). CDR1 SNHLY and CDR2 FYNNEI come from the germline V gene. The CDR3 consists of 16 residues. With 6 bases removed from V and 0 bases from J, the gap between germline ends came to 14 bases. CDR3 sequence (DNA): TGTGCCAGCAGGTACAACAGGGAAGCGAACACCGGGGAGCTGTTTTTT. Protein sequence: CASRYNREANTGELFF.

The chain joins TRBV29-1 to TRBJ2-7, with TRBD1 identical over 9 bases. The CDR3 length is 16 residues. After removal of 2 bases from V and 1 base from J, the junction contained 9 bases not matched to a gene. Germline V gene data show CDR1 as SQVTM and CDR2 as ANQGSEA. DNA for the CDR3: TGCAGCGTTGAACAGACTTTTGGACAGGGGTCCTACGAGCAGTACTTC. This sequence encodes CSVEQTFGQGSYEQYF.

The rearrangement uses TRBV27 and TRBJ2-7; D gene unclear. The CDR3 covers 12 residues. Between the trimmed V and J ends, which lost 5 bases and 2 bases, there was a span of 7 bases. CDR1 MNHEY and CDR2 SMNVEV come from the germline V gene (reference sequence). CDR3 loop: CASSMGPYEQYF. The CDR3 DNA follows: TGTGCCAGCAGTATGGGCCCCTACGAGCAGTACTTC.

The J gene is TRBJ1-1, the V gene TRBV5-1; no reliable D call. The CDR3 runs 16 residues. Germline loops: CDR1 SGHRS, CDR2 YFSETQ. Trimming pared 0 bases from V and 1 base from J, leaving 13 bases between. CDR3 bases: TGCGCCAGCAGCTTGGCGTATCGGGCGGGGAACACTGAAGCTTTCTTT. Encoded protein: CASSLAYRAGNTEAFF.

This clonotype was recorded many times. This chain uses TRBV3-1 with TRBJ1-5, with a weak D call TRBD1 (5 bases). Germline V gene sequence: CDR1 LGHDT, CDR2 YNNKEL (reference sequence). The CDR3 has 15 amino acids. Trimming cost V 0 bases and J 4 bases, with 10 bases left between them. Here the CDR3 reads CASSQDLAGNQPQHF. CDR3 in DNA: TGTGCCAGCAGCCAAGATTTGGCAGGGAATCAGCCCCAGCATTTT.

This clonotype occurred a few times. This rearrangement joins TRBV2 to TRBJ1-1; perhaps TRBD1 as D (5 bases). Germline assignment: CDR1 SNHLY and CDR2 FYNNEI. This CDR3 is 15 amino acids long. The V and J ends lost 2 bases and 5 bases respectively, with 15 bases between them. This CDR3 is CASSEFRGGDTEAFF. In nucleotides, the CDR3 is TGTGCCAGCAGTGAATTTCGGGGGGGTGATACTGAAGCTTTCTTT.

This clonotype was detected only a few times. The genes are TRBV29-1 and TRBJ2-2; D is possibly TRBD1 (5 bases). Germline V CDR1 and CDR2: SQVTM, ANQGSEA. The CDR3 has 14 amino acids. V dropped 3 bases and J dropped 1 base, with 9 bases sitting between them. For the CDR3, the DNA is TGCAGCGTTGAGGGGCACTTGAACACCGGGGAGCTGTTTTTT. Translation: CSVEGHLNTGELFF.

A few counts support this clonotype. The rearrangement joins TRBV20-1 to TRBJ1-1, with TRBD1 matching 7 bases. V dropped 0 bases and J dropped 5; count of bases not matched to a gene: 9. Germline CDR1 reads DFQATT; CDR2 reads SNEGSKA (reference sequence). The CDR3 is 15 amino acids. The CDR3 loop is CSARDQRGRGTEAFF. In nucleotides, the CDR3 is TGCAGTGCTAGAGATCAGAGGGGGCGAGGGACTGAAGCTTTCTTT.

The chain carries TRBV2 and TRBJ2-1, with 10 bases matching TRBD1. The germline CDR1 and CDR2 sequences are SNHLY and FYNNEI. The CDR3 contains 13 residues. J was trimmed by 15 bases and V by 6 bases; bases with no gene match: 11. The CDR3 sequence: CASSGGQGRSRFF. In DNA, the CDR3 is TGTGCCAGCAGCGGGGGACAGGGGCGGAGTCGGTTCTTC.

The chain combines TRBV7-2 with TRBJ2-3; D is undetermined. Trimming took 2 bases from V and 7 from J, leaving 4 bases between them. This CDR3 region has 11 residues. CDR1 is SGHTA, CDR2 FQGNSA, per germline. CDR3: CASSLPYTQYF. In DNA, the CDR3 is TGTGCCAGCAGCTTACCCTATACGCAGTATTTT.

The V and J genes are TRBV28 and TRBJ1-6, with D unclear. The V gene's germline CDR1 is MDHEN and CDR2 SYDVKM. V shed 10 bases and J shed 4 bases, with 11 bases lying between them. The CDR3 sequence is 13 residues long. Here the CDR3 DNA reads TGTGCCACAAGGGCCGTATATAATTCACCCCTCCACTTT. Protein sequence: CATRAVYNSPLHF. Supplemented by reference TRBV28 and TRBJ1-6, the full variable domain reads DVKVTQSSRYLVKRTGEKVFLECVQDMDHENMFWYRQDPGLGLRLIYFSYDVKMKEKGDIPEGYSVSREKKERFSLILESASTNQTSMYLCATRAVYNSPLHFGNGTRLTVT.

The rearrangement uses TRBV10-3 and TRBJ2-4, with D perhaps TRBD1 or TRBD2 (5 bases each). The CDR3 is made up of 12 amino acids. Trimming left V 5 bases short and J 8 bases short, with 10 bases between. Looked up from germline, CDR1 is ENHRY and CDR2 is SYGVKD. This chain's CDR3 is CAISWDRDIQYF. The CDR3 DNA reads TGTGCCATCAGTTGGGACCGAGACATTCAGTACTTC.